This is a list of T cell receptor beta chains from one sample in a study of blood T cell repertoires in COVID-19. The repertoire was sequenced with immunoSEQ multiplex PCR; TCRdb's copy has only in-frame clones and lacks some. The sample holds about 180,000 clones, around 80% seen once. Sequenced material: peripheral blood. Every receptor here comes from a woman of 80 years or more with COVID-19, enrolled during active disease. CDR3s include the opening cysteine and the closing phenylalanine or tryptophan. A D gene is named only where the DNA matches it firmly. Expanded clones get a size class; other rows say once, few or many, or leave the size out.

d_call j_call v_call clone_size cdr3_aa cdr3_nt
TRBD2 TRBJ2-1 TRBV4-1 . CASSLVAGVNEQFF TGCGCCAGCAGCCTAGTAGCGGGAGTCAATGAGCAGTTCTTC
. TRBJ1-6 TRBV7-2 few CASSDERINSPLHF TGTGCCAGCAGCGACGAGCGGATTAATTCACCCCTCCACTTT
TRBD1 TRBJ1-2 TRBV30 . CAWETGAYGYTF TGTGCCTGGGAGACAGGGGCCTATGGCTACACCTTC
TRBD2 TRBJ2-3 TRBV10-3 . CAISPGGSGDTQYF TGTGCCATCAGTCCGGGCGGGAGTGGAGATACGCAGTATTTT
. TRBJ2-2 TRBV29-1 . CSVGHYNTGELFF TGCAGCGTTGGGCACTACAACACCGGGGAGCTGTTTTTT
. TRBJ2-5 TRBV21-1 . CASSKIGLAGGPRQETQYF TGTGCCAGCAGCAAAATTGGACTAGCGGGGGGGCCGCGCCAAGAGACCCAGTACTTC
TRBD1 TRBJ1-2 TRBV25-1 . CASSEGNRGSYGYTF TGTGCCAGCAGTGAGGGGAACAGGGGGTCCTATGGCTACACCTTC
TRBD1 TRBJ2-7 TRBV18 . CASSPGQSYEQYF TGTGCCAGCTCACCGGGACAGTCCTACGAGCAGTACTTC
TRBD2 TRBJ2-2 TRBV7-2 few CASSLLAGEAGELFF TGTGCCAGCAGCTTACTAGCGGGAGAAGCCGGGGAGCTGTTTTTT
. TRBJ2-7 TRBV9 . CASSPGYEQYF TGTGCCAGCAGCCCAGGCTACGAGCAGTACTTC
TRBD2 TRBJ2-3 TRBV28 few CASRLTSGATDTQYF TGTGCCAGCAGGCTGACTAGCGGGGCCACAGATACGCAGTATTTT
TRBD1 TRBJ1-2 TRBV5-1 . CASSFGQGADYTF TGCGCCAGCAGCTTCGGACAGGGGGCCGACTACACCTTC
. TRBJ1-3 TRBV20-1 . CSARRGYTIYF TGCAGTGCTAGAAGGGGGTACACCATATATTTT
. TRBJ2-2 TRBV6-5 once CASTRGFTGELFF TGTGCCAGCACTCGGGGATTCACCGGGGAGCTGTTTTTT
. TRBJ2-2 TRBV7-9 . CASSQGYNTGELFF TGTGCCAGCAGTCAGGGCTATAACACCGGGGAGCTGTTTTTT